These 27 T cell receptor beta chains were sequenced from one sample in a study of identical twins. TCRdb re-analysed the 5' RACE reads in MiXCR, keeping a single row per CDR3 protein. The sample yields about 730,000 distinct CDR3 sequences, less than 25% seen once. The sample was also reused in another study, on T cells expressing NK-cell markers.

Input material: PBMCs. The source of these receptors is a young woman in good health.

In this sample, this clonotype turned up many times. The chain links TRBV27 to TRBJ1-5; D is ambiguous. CDR3 length: 15 amino acids. V dropped 2 bases and J dropped 1 base, with 9 bases sitting between them. Germline V gene sequence: CDR1 MNHEY, CDR2 SMNVEV (reference sequence). CDR3 sequence (DNA): TGTGCCAGCAGTTTAAACGCTGGGAGCAATCAGCCCCAGCATTTT. It encodes CASSLNAGSNQPQHF.

V gene TRBV6-5 combines with J gene TRBJ2-1, with 12 bases that match TRBD2. The V gene's germline CDR1 is MNHEY and CDR2 SVGAGI. J lost 4 bases, V lost 0 bases, and 10 bases had no gene match. The CDR3 has 19 amino acids. The CDR3 bases are TGTGCCAGCAGTTACTCCCCGGGACTAGCGGGCGGGGGGTACAATGAGCAGTTCTTC. Its protein is CASSYSPGLAGGGYNEQFF.

This clonotype was observed at least ten times. This chain uses TRBV4-3 with TRBJ1-5, with D unresolved. The ends were cut back, 0 bases at V and 5 bases at J, with 11 bases in the middle. The CDR3 spans 15 residues. Germline V gene lookup returns CDR1 LGHNA and CDR2 YSLEER. DNA of the CDR3: TGCGCCAGCAGCCAAGATCTCAAGGGTGATCAGCCCCAGCATTTT. Translating gives CASSQDLKGDQPQHF.

This clonotype was found a few times. The gene calls are TRBV12-5 and TRBJ2-3; D is perhaps TRBD2 (6 bases). CDR1 and CDR2 (germline): LGHNT, FRNRAP. The CDR3 covers 13 residues. Trimming removed 8 bases from V and 2 bases from J, with 11 bases in between. CDR3 nucleotide sequence: TGTGCTAGTTGGGGGGACCCCACAGATACGCAGTATTTT. It is translated as CASWGDPTDTQYF.

The table lists this clonotype with a few counts. V and J are TRBV12-3 or TRBV12-4 and TRBJ2-2; D remains ambiguous. The length of the CDR3 is 13 residues. Trimming left V 10 bases short and J 2 bases short, with 11 bases between. The CDR3 here is CATDKDNTGELFF. As DNA, the CDR3 is TGTGCCACCGACAAAGATAACACCGGGGAGCTGTTTTTT.

In this sample, this clonotype turned up a few times. This chain links TRBV12-3 or TRBV12-4 with TRBJ2-7; perhaps TRBD2 as D (6 bases). CDR3 length equals 14 residues. Trimming pared 5 bases from V and 5 bases from J, leaving 16 bases between. The CDR3 DNA sequence: TGTGCCAGCAGTCCCCTAGCGAGTCTGAACGAGCAGTACTTC. It encodes CASSPLASLNEQYF.

This clonotype was seen repeatedly, ten times or more. The chain carries TRBV7-2 and TRBJ2-1; D not certain. The germline gives CDR1 SGHTA, CDR2 FQGNSA. V lost 11 bases and J lost 10, with 21 bases in between. The CDR3 contains 13 residues. The CDR3 DNA sequence: TGTGCCGGAGCAGCAGCTCAGGTTGGAGAGCAGTTCTTC. Translation gives CAGAAAQVGEQFF. The full variable domain, in which reference TRBV7-2 and TRBJ2-1 provide the parts outside the CDR3, is GAGVSQSPSNKVTEKGKDVELRCDPISGHTALYWYRQSLGQGLEFLIYFQGNSAPDKSGLPSDRFSAERTGGSVSTLTIQRTQQEDSAVYLCAGAAAQVGEQFFGPGTRLTVL.

This clonotype showed up just a few times. The V gene is TRBV7-3, the J gene TRBJ2-1; the match to TRBD2 covers 14 bases. Germline loops: CDR1 SGHTA, CDR2 FQGTGA. The CDR3 loop spans 18 amino acids. The V and J ends lost 2 bases and 0 bases, in that order; junction bases with no gene match: 3. The CDR3: CASSLGLAGGSSYNEQFF. CDR3 in DNA: TGTGCCAGCAGCTTAGGACTAGCGGGGGGAAGCTCCTACAATGAGCAGTTCTTC.

This clonotype occurred many times. The V gene is TRBV29-1, the J gene TRBJ2-7, with D tentatively TRBD1 (6 bases). V lost 4 bases and J 7 bases, leaving 17 bases between the germline ends. The CDR3 consists of 13 residues. Germline lookup yields CDR1 SQVTM and CDR2 ANQGSEA. CDR3 in amino acids: CSVGPGHGREQYF. CDR3 in DNA: TGCAGCGTTGGCCCGGGACACGGACGGGAGCAGTACTTC.

This clonotype was seen more than once but under ten times. The chain joins TRBV12-3 or TRBV12-4 to TRBJ2-1; D gene uncertain. V was cut by 6 bases and J by 1 base, with 16 bases left in between. CDR3 length: 16 residues. The CDR3 reads CASRVPPSQSYNEQFF. The CDR3 region has the DNA TGTGCCAGCAGGGTCCCCCCATCCCAATCCTACAATGAGCAGTTCTTC.

Only one count was recorded for this clonotype. This sequence joins TRBV7-2 and TRBJ2-7; no firm D call. CDR3 length equals 12 residues. The ends were cut back, 2 bases at V and 6 bases at J, with 8 bases in the middle. Germline V gene data show CDR1 as SGHTA and CDR2 as FQGNSA. Written as DNA, the CDR3 is TGTGCCAGCAGCTTAACTTACTCCGAGCAGTACTTC. It encodes CASSLTYSEQYF. The full variable domain, its missing parts supplied by reference TRBV7-2 and TRBJ2-7, is GAGVSQSPSNKVTEKGKDVELRCDPISGHTALYWYRQSLGQGLEFLIYFQGNSAPDKSGLPSDRFSAERTGGSVSTLTIQRTQQEDSAVYLCASSLTYSEQYFGPGTRLTVT.

This clonotype was detected a few times. The rearrangement links TRBV5-5 to TRBJ2-3, with unresolved D. Germline V gene data show CDR1 as SGHKS and CDR2 as YYEKEE (reference sequence). V lost 0 bases and J 3 bases, leaving 8 bases between the germline ends. This CDR3 is 14 amino acids long. As DNA, the CDR3 is TGTGCCAGCAGCTTGGTTGTAGGGACAGATACGCAGTATTTT. Its translation is CASSLVVGTDTQYF.

This clonotype was recorded a few times. V gene TRBV5-5 combines with J gene TRBJ1-2, with a possible D match to TRBD1 (6 bases). CDR3 length equals 14 residues. Germline assignment: CDR1 SGHKS and CDR2 YYEKEE (reference sequence). V was trimmed by 2 bases and J by 4 bases, leaving 12 bases between them. The CDR3 spells CASSLGQGFYGYTF. Written as DNA, the CDR3 is TGTGCCAGCAGCTTAGGGCAGGGGTTCTATGGCTACACCTTC.

This clonotype was seen only a few times. V usage is TRBV20-1 and J usage is TRBJ2-5; 10 bases align to TRBD2. The ends lost 1 base at V and 4 bases at J; junction bases unmatched: 6. The germline gives CDR1 DFQATT, CDR2 SNEGSKA (reference sequence). This CDR3 is 15 amino acids long. The CDR3, as DNA: TGCAGTGCTAGAGTCAGAGCGGGGGGGCGAGAGACCCAGTACTTC. Its translation is CSARVRAGGRETQYF.

The chain carries TRBV7-9 and TRBJ2-7, with D possibly matching TRBD1 (5 bases). V lost 5 bases, J lost 5 bases, and 13 bases lay in between. This CDR3 has 13 amino acids. The germline V gene has CDR1 SEHNR and CDR2 FQNEAQ (reference sequence). The CDR3 loop reads CASSAQGRDEQYF. CDR3 coding DNA: TGTGCCAGCAGCGCCCAGGGTAGAGACGAGCAGTACTTC.

The CDR3 is CATLSGANVLTF. The CDR3, as DNA: TGTGCCACCCTCTCTGGGGCCAACGTCCTGACTTTC. The chain is built from TRBV15 and TRBJ2-6; unclear D gene. CDR1 LNHNV and CDR2 YYDKDF come from the germline V gene (reference sequence). The CDR3 extends over 12 amino acids. The V gene lost 8 bases and the J gene lost 0 bases, with 2 bases spanning the gap.

This clonotype was counted a few times. The V and J genes are TRBV7-9 and TRBJ1-2; D is undetermined. Germline CDR1 SEHNR, CDR2 FQNEAQ (reference sequence). The CDR3 is 13 residues long. Between the trimmed V and J ends, which lost 5 bases and 1 base, there was a span of 8 bases. The CDR3 loop reads CASSPPGNYGYTF. CDR3 coding DNA: TGTGCCAGCAGCCCCCCGGGTAACTATGGCTACACCTTC.

V and J are TRBV12-3 or TRBV12-4 and TRBJ2-1, with TRBD2 identical over 12 bases. The CDR3 is 16 amino acids. V dropped 6 bases and J dropped 8; count of bases not matched to a gene: 11. This CDR3 reads CASSHPTSGSGHEQFF. The CDR3 region has the DNA TGTGCCAGCAGCCACCCGACTAGCGGGAGCGGACATGAGCAGTTCTTC.

This clonotype was detected a few times. The chain joins TRBV20-1 to TRBJ2-7, with 8 bases identical to TRBD1. In germline, CDR1 is DFQATT, CDR2 SNEGSKA (reference sequence). This CDR3 is built from 13 residues. V was clipped by 7 bases and J by 3 bases; unmatched bases: 8. CDR3 region: CSVTTGENYEQYF. In DNA form, the CDR3 reads TGCAGTGTGACGACAGGGGAAAACTACGAGCAGTACTTC.

V is TRBV13 and J is TRBJ2-2; perhaps TRBD2 as D (6 bases). V gave up 5 bases and J gave up 6 bases, with 16 bases separating them. CDR3 length: 15 residues. Germline CDR1 and CDR2: PRHDT and FYEKMQ (reference sequence). The CDR3 DNA sequence: TGTGCCAGCAGCCCGGGGGACTCTTCAGCCGGGGAGCTGTTTTTT. Translation: CASSPGDSSAGELFF. Supplemented by reference TRBV13 and TRBJ2-2, the full variable domain reads AAGVIQSPRHLIKEKRETATLKCYPIPRHDTVYWYQQGPGQDPQFLISFYEKMQSDKGSIPDRFSAQQFSDYHSELNMSSLELGDSALYFCASSPGDSSAGELFFGEGSRLTVL.

A few counts support this clonotype. The chain uses TRBV20-1 and TRBJ1-6; 7 bases agree with TRBD1. CDR3 length: 13 amino acids. Trimming at V came to 6 bases and at J to 8 bases, leaving 7 bases not matched to a gene. CDR1 is DFQATT, CDR2 SNEGSKA, per germline (reference sequence). CDR3 residues: CSAVTGVYSPLHF. CDR3 sequence (DNA): TGCAGTGCCGTTACAGGGGTCTATTCACCCCTCCACTTT.

This clonotype was observed a few times. J is TRBJ2-1 and V is TRBV12-3 or TRBV12-4; possibly TRBD2 for D (6 bases). With 7 bases removed from V and 2 bases from J, the gap between germline ends came to 12 bases. The CDR3 loop spans 14 amino acids. CDR3 bases: TGTGCCAGCACTTGGGGACTTACCTACAATGAGCAGTTCTTC. It specifies CASTWGLTYNEQFF.

This clonotype showed up many times. The rearrangement links TRBV4-3 to TRBJ2-1; D not certain. This CDR3 is 13 amino acids long. The germline V and J ends were trimmed by 4 bases and 8 bases, with 12 bases remaining between them. Germline V CDR1 and CDR2: LGHNA, YSLEER. CDR3 DNA sequence: TGCGCCAGCAGCCCTCCCAGAGGACATGAGCAGTTCTTC. Translating gives CASSPPRGHEQFF.

In this sample, this clonotype turned up a few times. This rearrangement joins TRBV5-1 to TRBJ2-3; tentatively, D is TRBD2 (6 bases). This CDR3 region has 14 residues. Germline V gives CDR1 SGHRS, CDR2 YFSETQ. V lost 2 bases to trimming and J lost 6 bases, with 13 bases between them. The CDR3 DNA follows: TGCGCCAGCAGCTTTCGAAGAAGCGGGGATACGCAGTATTTT. Its protein is CASSFRRSGDTQYF. The full variable domain, with the rest looked up from reference TRBV5-1 and TRBJ2-3, is KAGVTQTPRYLIKTRGQQVTLSCSPISGHRSVSWYQQTPGQGLQFLFEYFSETQRNKGNFPGRFSGRQFSNSRSEMNVSTLELGDSALYLCASSFRRSGDTQYFGPGTRLTVL.

This clonotype was counted between two and nine times. This chain joins TRBV10-2 and TRBJ2-3, with 7 bases matching TRBD2. The ends lost 4 bases at V and 5 bases at J; junction bases unmatched: 0. The germline gives CDR1 WSHSY, CDR2 SAAADI. The CDR3 length is 12 residues. CDR3 protein: CASSASGDTQYF. In nucleotides, the CDR3 is TGCGCCAGCAGTGCTAGCGGAGATACGCAGTATTTT.

V gene TRBV20-1 combines with J gene TRBJ2-3; D might be TRBD2 (6 bases). The V end was cut by 3 bases, the J end by 3 bases, with 13 bases between. Germline V gene lookup returns CDR1 DFQATT and CDR2 SNEGSKA (reference sequence). This CDR3 is built from 14 residues. CDR3 protein: CSASGGPGTDTQYF. The CDR3 DNA follows: TGCAGTGCTAGTGGAGGGCCAGGGACAGATACGCAGTATTTT.

The V and J genes are TRBV20-1 and TRBJ2-5, with D tentatively TRBD2 (5 bases). The V and J ends lost 6 bases and 5 bases respectively, with 10 bases between them. There are 11 residues in the CDR3. Germline CDR1 DFQATT, CDR2 SNEGSKA (reference sequence). The CDR3 sequence: CSATRGETQYF. The CDR3 nucleotides read TGCAGTGCCACCCGAGGGGAGACCCAGTACTTC.